This T cell receptor (beta chain) was sequenced in a study of blood T cell repertoires in COVID-19 (TCRdb year 2020). In terms of the full investigation: Samples from collaborators originated in the United States, Italy and Spain and spanned both the acute and convalescent phases of COVID-19. The material from the prospective study consisted of cDNA or gDNA derived from T cells, B-cell-depleted T cells, or PBMCs. The dataset comprised deeply sampled blood TCRbeta repertoires from subjects exposed to, actively infected with, or recovered from COVID-19. The repertoires were released in a freely available public database meant as a resource for research on the immune response to SARS-CoV-2. Samples came from the ongoing ImmuneRACE study (first 160 participants) plus 1,254 subjects from 6 global collaborators. Nearly every sample came with metadata listing a de-identified subject ID, COVID-19 status, age in years and sex. HLA class I and class II types, where available, came from metadata supplied by the sample provider rather than from assay-based typing.

The collaborating institutions used their own protocols to collect whole blood in K2EDTA tubes. Collaborator samples were shipped for TCRbeta analysis as frozen whole blood, isolated PBMCs, or DNA extracted from either sample type. Trimming removed 3 bases from V and 5 bases from J, leaving 10 bases between the germline ends. CDR1 SQVTM and CDR2 ANQGSEA are derived from the germline V gene. Including cysteine and phenylalanine, the CDR3 has 13 amino acids. The read is trimmed to its CDR3 DNA, 39 bases read in frame from base 1. TCRbeta CDR3 regions were amplified from genomic DNA by means of the immunoSEQ Assay, a bias-controlled multiplex PCR. The paper's processing steps were these. Within the assay, amplification of reference gene primers was used to estimate how many nucleated cells each sample contained. Sequence reads were collapsed and filtered to measure the absolute abundance of every unique TCRbeta CDR3 rearrangement. Productive Simpson clonality was computed per sample as the square root of Simpson's diversity index over productive rearrangements. The immuneACCESS repertoire file appears here via TCRdb, limited to in-frame rearrangements. These files lack a portion of the clones; in checked studies, under half of the deficit traces to unresolved V genes, and the cause of the others is not known. That table furnishes V, J and clone size, whereas the DNA furnished D and trimming. For this sample the table gives approximately 290,000 clones, of which around nine tenths were detected only once. The top ten clones comprise 9.5% to 15% of the sample.

Points on this clone: The antigen this receptor binds is unknown. No per-base quality is available; no much larger clone lies one base away.

What the authors observed across the whole study: How much clinical and demographic metadata was included differed by source and by participant, and the metadata was provided uncurated.

The rearrangement joined TRBV29-1 to TRBJ2-2; no D gene call is confident. This clonotype was sampled from a woman between 55 and 75 years old with acute or convalescent COVID-19. Material for sequencing was peripheral blood. The CDR3 corresponds to CSVEGSRTGELFF. At the DNA level, the sequence is TGCAGCGTTGAGGGTTCCAGGACCGGGGAGCTGTTTTTT.